A single sample gave rise to the 18 T cell receptor beta chains below, sequenced in a study of beta chain features in type 1 diabetes listed by TCRdb under 2018. The library was built by means of the immunoSEQ multiplex PCR assay. All of the isolated RNA was reverse transcribed with the High Capacity cDNA Reverse Transcription Kit, so expressed TCRB transcripts were sequenced. Held by TCRdb, this immuneACCESS table contains in-frame sequences only and omits some clones. Under half of the omission traces to an unresolved V gene where checked; the cause of the rest is unknown. This sample is represented by fewer than 550,000 clones; over 9.5% of them were singletons. The ten largest make up roughly 0.046% of the sample. The sequenced sample was naive CD4+ T cells from blood. This sample's cell subset or site label indicates: true naive CD4+ T cells. The receptor set was obtained from a woman younger than 35 in good health.

A few counts support this clone. V usage is TRBV4-1 and J usage is TRBJ2-6; D might be TRBD1 (6 bases). CDR1 is MGHRA and CDR2 is YSYEKL in the germline V gene. CDR3 size: 18 residues. V was pared by 1 base and J by 1 base, with 14 bases between. In DNA form, the CDR3 reads TGCGCCAGCAGCCAAGGGACAGTGACCTCTTCTGGGGCCAACGTCCTGACTTTC. It yields the protein CASSQGTVTSSGANVLTF.

The chain is built from TRBV27 and TRBJ1-1, with a weak D call TRBD1 (5 bases). This CDR3 has 13 amino acids. Germline assignment: CDR1 MNHEY and CDR2 SMNVEV (reference sequence). Trimming removed 2 bases at V and 8 bases at J, with 12 bases between. The CDR3 coding sequence is TGTGCCAGCAGTTTACGCAGGGCCGGAGAAGCTTTCTTT. Translating gives CASSLRRAGEAFF.

This clone has a handful of counts. This chain connects TRBV7-9 to TRBJ2-3, with 13 bases lining up with TRBD2. Germline V CDR1 and CDR2: SEHNR, FQNEAQ (reference sequence). V shed 5 bases, J shed 2 bases, and the junction held 7 bases outside the gene matches. This CDR3 contains 17 residues. The CDR3 region has the DNA TGTGCCAGCAGCCGGGGACTAGCGGGACGGACCACAGATACGCAGTATTTT. This translates into CASSRGLAGRTTDTQYF.

This clone turned up a few times. The V call is TRBV7-2, the J call TRBJ2-1; D remains ambiguous. Trimming removed 4 bases from V and 9 bases from J, with 16 bases in between. CDR1 and CDR2 from the germline V gene are SGHTA and FQGNSA. CDR3 length equals 14 residues. CDR3 loop: CASSYQRDLSEQFF. CDR3 DNA sequence: TGTGCCAGCAGCTACCAGCGAGATCTATCTGAGCAGTTCTTC.

This clone was detected only a few times. This chain joins TRBV2 and TRBJ2-7; 7 bases agree with TRBD1. V was pared by 7 bases and J by 3 bases, with 9 bases of the junction left unmatched. Germline V gene sequence: CDR1 SNHLY, CDR2 FYNNEI. This CDR3 spans 14 amino acids. The CDR3 region is CASNRQGSYYEQYF. The CDR3 DNA reads as TGTGCCAGCAACCGACAGGGAAGCTACTACGAGCAGTACTTC.

This clone has just a few counts. The gene calls are TRBV9 and TRBJ2-1; D uncertain. V lost 4 bases and J lost 8, with 10 bases in between. The CDR3 has 12 amino acids. Germline V gene lookup returns CDR1 SGDLS and CDR2 YYNGEE. CDR3 sequence reads: CASSSRLDEQFF. The CDR3 DNA is TGTGCCAGCAGCTCCCGTTTGGATGAGCAGTTCTTC.

This clone was seen only a few times. The chain uses TRBV7-3 and TRBJ2-2; D unclear. The germline V gene encodes CDR1 SGHTA and CDR2 FQGTGA. The CDR3 is 14 amino acids. The germline V and J ends were trimmed by 3 bases and 2 bases, with 7 bases remaining between them. CDR3 DNA sequence: TGTGCCAGCAGCTTCGGCCCTAACACCGGGGAGCTGTTTTTT. This codes for CASSFGPNTGELFF.

The genes are TRBV19 and TRBJ2-7, with 7 bases identical to TRBD1. Germline assignment: CDR1 LNHDA and CDR2 SQIVND (reference sequence). CDR3 size: 13 residues. V dropped 5 bases and J dropped 3; count of bases not matched to a gene: 4. CDR3 in amino acids: CASSPRQGYEQYV. The CDR3 bases are TGTGCCAGTAGTCCCCGACAGGGCTACGAGCAGTACGTC.

This sequence joins TRBV29-1 and TRBJ1-1; the D is unclear. The V and J ends lost 5 bases and 8 bases respectively, with 12 bases between them. The length of the CDR3 is 11 residues. Germline CDR1 reads SQVTM; CDR2 reads ANQGSEA. The CDR3, as DNA: TGCAGCGTTTTAAGGAACAGAGAAGCTTTCTTT. Its protein product is CSVLRNREAFF. Looking up the rest from reference TRBV29-1 and TRBJ1-1 gives the full variable domain: SAVISQKPSRDICQRGTSLTIQCQVDSQVTMMFWYRQQPGQSLTLIATANQGSEATYESGFVIDKFPISRPNLTFSTLTVSNMSPEDSSIYLCSVLRNREAFFGQGTRLTVV.

This clone was recorded a few times. The DNA of the CDR3 is TGTGCCAGCAGTGGGGTGGGACCGAAGAACACTGAAGCTTTCTTT. This encodes CASSGVGPKNTEAFF. V and J are TRBV25-1 and TRBJ1-1; D may be TRBD1 (5 bases). V was trimmed by 4 bases and J by 1 base, leaving 13 bases between them. The CDR3 is made up of 15 amino acids. Germline lookup yields CDR1 MGHDK and CDR2 SYGVNS. Variable domain in full (rest from reference TRBV25-1 and TRBJ1-1): EADIYQTPRYLVIGTGKKITLECSQTMGHDKMYWYQQDPGMELHLIHYSYGVNSTEKGDLSSESTVSRIRTEHFPLTLESARPSHTSQYLCASSGVGPKNTEAFFGQGTRLTVV.

The chain carries TRBV7-3 and TRBJ1-1; D gene ambiguous. Per germline, CDR1 SGHTA and CDR2 FQGTGA. CDR3 length: 13 residues. V lost 5 bases and J 0 bases, leaving 7 bases between the germline ends. CDR3 DNA: TGTGCCAGCAGCGCATACTTGAACACTGAAGCTTTCTTT. Translation: CASSAYLNTEAFF.

A single count supports this clone. V and J are TRBV6-5 and TRBJ2-1; TRBD2 is a possible D gene (6 bases). V was pared by 5 bases and J by 7 bases, with 12 bases between. There are 13 residues in the CDR3. CDR1 and CDR2 from the germline V gene are MNHEY and SVGAGI. CDR3 loop: CASSRGELNEQFF. CDR3 in DNA: TGTGCCAGCAGTCGCGGGGAATTGAATGAGCAGTTCTTC.

The chain employs TRBV5-4 and TRBJ1-2; a possible D gene is TRBD1 (6 bases). This CDR3 spans 14 amino acids. V lost 6 bases to trimming and J lost 0 bases, with 12 bases between them. The germline CDR1 and CDR2 sequences are SGHNT and YYREEE (reference sequence). The CDR3 DNA reads TGTGCCAGCAATAGTAGGACAGCTAACTATGGCTACACCTTC. Amino acid sequence: CASNSRTANYGYTF.

This clone has just a few counts. The J gene is TRBJ2-3, the V gene TRBV30; 8 bases line up with TRBD2. The CDR3 runs to 14 residues. V lost 5 bases and J lost 5; bases outside the gene matches: 9. Germline CDR1 and CDR2: GTSNPN and SVGIG (reference sequence). CDR3 in DNA: TGTGCCTGGTCGTCTAGCGGGTATGGAGATACGCAGTATTTT. It yields the protein CAWSSSGYGDTQYF.

The table lists this clone with a count of one. The genes are TRBV5-1 and TRBJ1-6; no clear D gene. CDR1 and CDR2 from the germline V gene are SGHRS and YFSETQ. The length of the CDR3 is 12 residues. V lost 2 bases and J lost 7, with 4 bases in between. The CDR3 DNA is TGCGCCAGCAGCTTAGGAAATTCACCCCTCCACTTT. Translated, it gives CASSLGNSPLHF.

The CDR3 sequence: CSVRRSGFEETQYF. The CDR3 DNA is TGCAGCGTCCGGCGATCCGGGTTTGAAGAGACCCAGTACTTC. V gene TRBV29-1 combines with J gene TRBJ2-5; unclear D gene. V was trimmed by 6 bases and J by 3 bases, leaving 17 bases between them. This CDR3 is 14 amino acids long. The germline gives CDR1 SQVTM, CDR2 ANQGSEA.

This clone was detected only a few times. The chain couples TRBV28 to TRBJ2-7, with 8 positions matching TRBD1. Germline V gene data show CDR1 as MDHEN and CDR2 as SYDVKM. The CDR3 is 15 amino acids. With 2 bases clipped from V and 1 base from J, the junction kept 4 bases outside the gene matches. CDR3 sequence (DNA): TGTGCCAGCAGTTTAACCGGGACAGGTTCCTACGAGCAGTACTTC. This codes for CASSLTGTGSYEQYF.

Only a few counts were recorded for this clone. The rearrangement links TRBV7-3 to TRBJ2-1; maybe TRBD1 (6 bases). Trimming took 5 bases from V and 9 from J, leaving 14 bases between them. The CDR3 runs to 13 residues. Per the germline V gene, CDR1 is SGHTA and CDR2 is FQGTGA. The CDR3 reads CASSADRSREQFF. The CDR3 region has the DNA TGTGCCAGCAGCGCAGACAGGTCCCGTGAGCAGTTCTTC.